This TCR beta chain derives from a study of OX40 agonist ivuxolimab in advanced cancers. Study as a whole: A mean age of approximately 64 years, range about 20 to 79, was recorded, and more than 80% were male. Study outcomes and limitations: By week 6 at 0.1 to 3.0 mg/kg, blood CD4+ and CD8+ T cells had expanded clonally. Clonal expansion was among the lowest in partial responders at 0.1-3.0 mg/kg, especially CD8+. Antigen targets of the expanded peripheral T cells went undetermined.

The CDR3 spans 11 residues, counting both ends. The germline gives CDR1 GTSNPN, CDR2 SVGIG (reference sequence). Regarding this clone: No antigen is known for it. This CDR3 fails to terminate in the conserved phenylalanine or tryptophan, so it likely reflects a read error. It is unclear where the CDR3 begins or ends on the DNA, so no DNA is shown, and the CDR3 is as TCRdb lists it.

Libraries were prepared by immunoSEQ multiplex PCR; TCRdb keeps only in-frame clonotypes and omits some of them. The sample lists tens of thousands of clones, approximately 86% occurring once. The specimen comprised CD4+ or CD8+ T cells sorted from blood, sampled in a trial of the OX40 agonist ivuxolimab. This TCR derives from an adult with an advanced solid tumor such as melanoma, head and neck, liver or kidney cancer. This rearrangement joins TRBV30 to TRBJ1-5. Here the CDR3 reads CAWSPPPDEYG.